This is a list of T cell receptor beta chains from one sample in a study of CD4 T cells in relation to SARS-CoV-2 and coronaviruses. No antigen has been identified for these receptors. Sequenced by immunoSEQ multiplex PCR; TCRdb stores in-frame clones only, minus some. Counted here are approximately 20,000 clones, about four fifths occurring once; the ten biggest clones make up roughly 30%. Sequenced input: CD4+ T cells from PBMCs, cultured in vitro. The receptors stem from a human donor in good health. Both conserved end residues are part of each CDR3. A D gene is named only where the DNA matches it firmly. Rows may omit the clone size; those that give it use once, few, many or a size class.

v_call: TRBV3-1/TRBV3-2
cdr3_length: 19
d_call: TRBD2
j_call: TRBJ2-1
clone_size: once
cdr3_aa: CASSSTSGRPRSSYNEQFF
cdr3_nt: TGTGCCAGCAGCTCTACTAGCGGGAGGCCCCGAAGCTCCTACAATGAGCAGTTCTTC

v_call: TRBV11-2
cdr3_length: 14
d_call: .
j_call: TRBJ2-3
clone_size: few
cdr3_aa: CASSLDPIADTQYF
cdr3_nt: TGTGCCAGCAGCTTAGACCCCATCGCAGATACGCAGTATTTT

v_call: TRBV11-1
cdr3_length: 15
d_call: .
j_call: TRBJ2-1
clone_size: .
cdr3_aa: CASSLAQHSYNEQFF
cdr3_nt: TGTGCCAGCAGCTTAGCACAGCACTCCTACAATGAGCAGTTCTTC

v_call: TRBV28
cdr3_length: 16
d_call: TRBD1
j_call: TRBJ2-1
clone_size: .
cdr3_aa: CASSTTGTGGFNEQFF
cdr3_nt: TGTGCCAGCAGCACAACCGGGACAGGGGGATTCAATGAGCAGTTCTTC

v_call: TRBV19
cdr3_length: 15
d_call: TRBD1
j_call: TRBJ1-1
clone_size: .
cdr3_aa: CASSLQGAWDTEAFF
cdr3_nt: TGTGCCAGTAGTCTGCAGGGGGCATGGGACACTGAAGCTTTCTTT

v_call: TRBV7-9
cdr3_length: 17
d_call: .
j_call: TRBJ2-1
clone_size: once
cdr3_aa: CASSLDPWGKHDNEQFF
cdr3_nt: TGTGCCAGCAGCTTAGACCCGTGGGGGAAGCACGACAATGAGCAGTTCTTC

v_call: TRBV11-2
cdr3_length: 14
d_call: TRBD1
j_call: TRBJ1-2
clone_size: .
cdr3_aa: CASSPGQLLPGYTF
cdr3_nt: TGTGCCAGCAGCCCGGGACAGCTTCTTCCTGGCTACACCTTC

v_call: TRBV5-1
cdr3_length: 14
d_call: TRBD2
j_call: TRBJ2-7
clone_size: .
cdr3_aa: CASRPLLAASVEYF
cdr3_nt: TGCGCCAGCAGGCCACTCCTAGCGGCCTCAGTGGAGTACTTC

v_call: TRBV19
cdr3_length: 15
d_call: .
j_call: TRBJ1-6
clone_size: .
cdr3_aa: CASRGEVARNSPLHF
cdr3_nt: TGTGCCAGTAGAGGGGAAGTGGCAAGGAATTCACCCCTCCACTTT

v_call: TRBV28
cdr3_length: 19
d_call: .
j_call: TRBJ2-1
clone_size: once
cdr3_aa: CASSGDRGASGNSYNEQFF
cdr3_nt: TGTGCCAGCAGCGGCGACAGGGGTGCTAGCGGGAATTCCTACAATGAGCAGTTCTTC

v_call: TRBV14
cdr3_length: 13
d_call: .
j_call: TRBJ1-2
clone_size: .
cdr3_aa: CASSQGLGYGYTF
cdr3_nt: TGTGCCAGCAGCCAAGGACTGGGCTATGGCTACACCTTC

v_call: TRBV2
cdr3_length: 15
d_call: .
j_call: TRBJ2-3
clone_size: .
cdr3_aa: CASKGRVLDGDTQYF
cdr3_nt: TGTGCCAGCAAGGGTAGAGTACTCGATGGAGATACGCAGTATTTT

v_call: TRBV27
cdr3_length: 15
d_call: .
j_call: TRBJ2-3
clone_size: .
cdr3_aa: CASSLYHFRGDTQYF
cdr3_nt: TGTGCCAGCAGTTTATATCACTTTCGAGGAGATACGCAGTATTTT

v_call: TRBV27
cdr3_length: 15
d_call: .
j_call: TRBJ2-7
clone_size: .
cdr3_aa: CASSLAGNKDYEQYF
cdr3_nt: TGTGCCAGCAGTTTAGCAGGGAACAAGGACTACGAGCAGTACTTC

v_call: TRBV5-1
cdr3_length: 17
d_call: .
j_call: TRBJ2-6
clone_size: .
cdr3_aa: CASSLDSPRSGANVLTF
cdr3_nt: TGCGCCAGCAGCTTGGACAGCCCGCGCTCTGGGGCCAACGTCCTGACTTTC

v_call: TRBV28
cdr3_length: 16
d_call: .
j_call: TRBJ2-5
clone_size: .
cdr3_aa: CASSLWVIGQQETQYF
cdr3_nt: TGTGCCAGCAGTTTATGGGTCATAGGGCAACAAGAGACCCAGTACTTC

v_call: TRBV6-6
cdr3_length: 12
d_call: .
j_call: TRBJ1-1
clone_size: few
cdr3_aa: CASSYSSAQAFF
cdr3_nt: TGTGCCAGCAGTTACTCCAGCGCACAAGCTTTCTTT

v_call: TRBV5-1
cdr3_length: 15
d_call: .
j_call: TRBJ1-1
clone_size: .
cdr3_aa: CASSPETGSNTEAFF
cdr3_nt: TGCGCCAGCAGCCCGGAGACAGGCTCGAACACTGAAGCTTTCTTT

v_call: TRBV19
cdr3_length: 12
d_call: .
j_call: TRBJ2-7
clone_size: few
cdr3_aa: CASSRDYYEQYF
cdr3_nt: TGTGCCAGTAGTCGAGACTACTACGAGCAGTACTTC

v_call: TRBV7-2
cdr3_length: 13
d_call: .
j_call: TRBJ2-7
clone_size: .
cdr3_aa: CASSYRRLEGQYF
cdr3_nt: TGTGCCAGCAGCTATCGCCGACTGGAAGGACAGTACTTC

v_call: TRBV7-3
cdr3_length: 16
d_call: .
j_call: TRBJ2-5
clone_size: .
cdr3_aa: CASSLSGGSKGRTQYF
cdr3_nt: TGTGCCAGCAGCTTATCTGGCGGCTCTAAGGGACGGACCCAGTACTTC

v_call: TRBV7-8
cdr3_length: 15
d_call: TRBD1
j_call: TRBJ2-7
clone_size: .
cdr3_aa: CASSSSRDRPYEQYF
cdr3_nt: TGTGCCAGCAGCTCGTCCCGGGACAGGCCCTACGAGCAGTACTTC

v_call: TRBV6-5
cdr3_length: 15
d_call: .
j_call: TRBJ1-3
clone_size: .
cdr3_aa: CASRPRQTSGNTIYF
cdr3_nt: TGTGCCAGCAGACCAAGACAGACCTCTGGAAACACCATATATTTT

v_call: TRBV4-1
cdr3_length: 18
d_call: .
j_call: TRBJ2-1
clone_size: few
cdr3_aa: CASSQDSVARTTYNEQFF
cdr3_nt: TGCGCCAGCAGCCAAGACTCGGTCGCCAGAACAACCTACAATGAGCAGTTCTTC

v_call: TRBV28
cdr3_length: 14
d_call: .
j_call: TRBJ2-4
clone_size: .
cdr3_aa: CASSFSGGTNIQYF
cdr3_nt: TGTGCCAGCAGTTTTTCAGGGGGGACGAACATTCAGTACTTC

v_call: TRBV28
cdr3_length: 16
d_call: .
j_call: TRBJ2-7
clone_size: .
cdr3_aa: CASSSRSRFGNYEQYF
cdr3_nt: TGTGCCAGCAGTTCGAGGTCCCGATTTGGTAACTACGAGCAATACTTC

v_call: TRBV5-6
cdr3_length: 15
d_call: .
j_call: TRBJ1-3
clone_size: .
cdr3_aa: CASSLVDRNRNTIYF
cdr3_nt: TGTGCCAGCAGCTTGGTGGATAGAAATAGAAACACCATATATTTT

v_call: TRBV6-5
cdr3_length: 13
d_call: .
j_call: TRBJ1-4
clone_size: .
cdr3_aa: CASTVGAWEKLFF
cdr3_nt: TGTGCCAGCACCGTCGGAGCTTGGGAAAAACTGTTTTTT

v_call: TRBV18
cdr3_length: 15
d_call: TRBD1
j_call: TRBJ1-2
clone_size: once
cdr3_aa: CASSPPGTGAYGYTF
cdr3_nt: TGTGCCAGCTCACCCCCCGGGACAGGGGCCTATGGCTACACCTTC

v_call: TRBV24-1
cdr3_length: 13
d_call: TRBD1
j_call: TRBJ2-5
clone_size: .
cdr3_aa: CATSGTGSKTQYF
cdr3_nt: TGTGCCACCAGCGGGACAGGGTCTAAGACCCAGTACTTC

v_call: TRBV2
cdr3_length: 15
d_call: .
j_call: TRBJ1-3
clone_size: .
cdr3_aa: CASRRAFLSGNTIYF
cdr3_nt: TGTGCCAGCAGGCGGGCTTTCCTTTCTGGAAACACCATATATTTT

v_call: TRBV27
cdr3_length: 15
d_call: TRBD1
j_call: TRBJ2-2
clone_size: few
cdr3_aa: CASSLDRGNTGELFF
cdr3_nt: TGTGCCAGCAGTTTAGACAGGGGGAACACCGGGGAGCTGTTTTTT